This TCR beta chain was identified in a study of T cells in Graves' hyperthyroidism and ophthalmopathy (dated by TCRdb to the late 2010s). Regarding the complete study: Peripheral blood was sampled at the time of initial diagnosis, prior to any treatment. TCR V-J signatures able to tell the groups apart were searched for in a discovery cohort of 90 to 100 patients, of whom around 43 had Graves' ophthalmopathy and roughly 57 had stable Graves' hyperthyroidism. Prospective prediction of ophthalmopathy was tested in an independent validation cohort consisting of some 18 hyperthyroidism patients and about 17 patients who later progressed to ophthalmopathy. The 100 discovery patients were randomly split 7:3 into training and test sets. In six Graves' hyperthyroidism patients, the study also compared T-cell repertoires from thyroid tissue with T-cell repertoires from blood. After blood sampling, hyperthyroidism patients were treated with methimazole at a starting dose of 30 mg daily, and ophthalmopathy patients were treated with high-dose intravenous methylprednisolone. The paper reports TCR Vbeta CDR3 sequencing of some 140 peripheral blood samples: approximately 43 ophthalmopathy, about 75 hyperthyroidism and roughly 17 progressor patients.

Overall results and qualifications from the work: In validation, the model predicted progression to ophthalmopathy a median of about 5.9 months before onset, with around 70% sensitivity and almost 75% specificity. Most expanded thyroid clonotypes (frequency above 0.001) were also found in blood, which suggests that blood repertoires may mirror thyroid immune responses. A 13 V-J signature model separated ophthalmopathy from stable hyperthyroidism, with roughly 88% sensitivity and about 81% specificity in cross-validation and 80%/75% in testing. Sample size was not statistically predetermined, and investigators were not blinded to group allocation.

Amplification of TCR beta CDR3 regions was carried out from RNA transcripts. For the first round of RT-PCR on the TCR CDR3, the HTBI primer set was used together with the Qiagen OneStep RT-PCR kit. Libraries were constructed in a second round of multiplex PCR, after which size selection and purification were carried out. The libraries were sequenced on an Illumina HiSeq2000 using paired-end 100 bp reads. Per the authors' processing: SOAPnuke was used to process the raw data, throwing out any read that contained adapters or uncalled bases, had a mean Phred below 15, or lacked an exact constant-primer or identifier match. COPE v1.2.5 was used to merge the high-quality paired reads, and each unique nucleotide sequence was defined as a clonotype. MiTCR v1.1 was used to align the clonotypes against IMGT TRBV, TRBD and TRBJ reference segments. The analysis was restricted to V-J combinations with a frequency above 0.0001, which together covered about 99% of the repertoires. A TCS score was defined as the ratio between F50 (clonal expansion) and ExV (chaos), using BLOSUM62-based TCRdist between CDR3 peptides within each V-J. Welch's t-statistics and random forest reduced 500 to 650 V-J features to under 15, which were used in a naive Bayes classifier (R e1071). TCRdb trimmed the raw reads at Q25, called clones with MiXCR and kept productive beta chains. A single entry per CDR3 protein holds the most common genes and DNA from its merged rows. TCRdb, not the authors, supplied the V and J calls. In all, the sample holds around 490,000 distinct CDR3 sequences, and about 20% of those were seen once. Of the sample, about 45% falls within the top ten clones.

Ophthalmopathy patients had moderately to severely active disease, Clinical Activity Score of at least 3, NOSPECS grade of at least 4, and duration under 3 months. Patients with uncontrolled infections, other autoimmune diseases, pregnancy or lactation were excluded. Diagnoses relied on clinical symptoms, serum thyroxine and TRAb, thyroid ultrasound and orbital computed tomography. Ficoll-Paque density gradient centrifugation was used to isolate PBMCs from approximately 10 ml of fresh peripheral blood. Total RNA was extracted using Trizol reagent, and RNA quality was assessed on an Agilent 2100 Bioanalyzer. As concerns this clonotype: Its antigen specificity is not known. The record has no base qualities; no much larger clone is one base away.

This receptor was identified in a middle-aged man with Graves' ophthalmopathy. Sequencing was done on a sample of blood.

The nucleotides are TGTGCCAGCAGCGTAGGGGGACAGGGGGTTTACGAGCAGTACTTC. Its protein is CASSVGGQGVYEQYF. The V and J genes are TRBV9 and TRBJ2-7, and 11 junctional nucleotides match TRBD1. Inclusive of the bounding cysteine and phenylalanine, the CDR3 is 15 residues long. CDR3 DNA is the only sequence kept; it has 45 bases, read in frame from the first base. From a lookup of the germline V gene, CDR1 and CDR2 are SGDLS and YYNGEE. V ends up 0 bases short and J 4 bases short, with an unmatched junction base count of 3.